These 9 T cell receptor beta chains were all obtained from the same sample, sequenced in a study of blood T cell repertoires in COVID-19. This table comes from immunoSEQ multiplex PCR, and its TCRdb copy is limited to in-frame clones, with some not included. The sample contains around 220,000 clones, about 91% of which appear only once. Specimen: PBMCs or T cells enriched from blood (not recorded which). These receptor sequences come from a woman aged 45-60 years with acute COVID-19.

The J gene is TRBJ1-4, the V gene TRBV25-1; no clear D. The CDR3 is 13 amino acids. CDR1 and CDR2 (germline): MGHDK, SYGVNS. Between the trimmed V and J ends, which lost 7 bases and 7 bases, there was a span of 13 bases. The CDR3 nucleotides read TGTGCCAGCACAGGTGTCCTGGGTGAAAAACTGTTTTTT. Encoded protein: CASTGVLGEKLFF.

The J gene is TRBJ2-7, the V gene TRBV2; the match to TRBD1 covers 7 bases. Trimming at V came to 4 bases and at J to 6 bases, leaving 12 bases not matched to a gene. This CDR3 is built from 15 residues. CDR1 is SNHLY, CDR2 FYNNEI, per germline. The chain's CDR3 is CASSGTGPLRGEQYF. Here the CDR3 DNA reads TGTGCCAGCAGTGGGACAGGTCCTTTGAGGGGCGAGCAGTACTTC.

The chain joins TRBV7-3 to TRBJ2-1; 16 nucleotides line up with TRBD2. The CDR3 is 18 amino acids. Germline loops: CDR1 SGHTA, CDR2 FQGTGA. V lost 5 bases to trimming and J lost 1 base; unmatched junction nucleotides: 5. CDR3 DNA: TGTGCCAGCAGCCTCCTGGGACTAGCGGGAGGGTCCTACAATGAGCAGTTCTTC. Translation gives CASSLLGLAGGSYNEQFF. Complete variable domain (other parts from reference TRBV7-3 and TRBJ2-1): GAGVSQTPSNKVTEKGKYVELRCDPISGHTALYWYRQSLGQGPEFLIYFQGTGAADDSGLPNDRFFAVRPEGSVSTLKIQRTERGDSAVYLCASSLLGLAGGSYNEQFFGPGTRLTVL.

This clone was seen more than once but under ten times. This chain links TRBV9 with TRBJ1-3; 11 bases match TRBD1. Germline CDR1 is SGDLS and CDR2 is YYNGEE. The CDR3 runs 15 residues. Unmatched junction bases numbered 3, after V lost 4 bases and J lost 3 bases. CDR3 protein: CASSPGTGGGNTIYF. CDR3 nucleotide sequence: TGTGCCAGCAGCCCCGGGACAGGGGGTGGAAACACCATATATTTT.

V is TRBV6-5 and J is TRBJ2-3; D not resolved. The CDR3 runs 14 residues. V was trimmed by 0 bases and J by 2 bases, leaving 6 bases between them. Germline lookup yields CDR1 MNHEY and CDR2 SVGAGI. DNA of the CDR3: TGTGCCAGCAGTTACTCATATTTCACAGATACGCAGTATTTT. Its translation: CASSYSYFTDTQYF.

V is TRBV20-1 and J is TRBJ2-4, with 7 positions matching TRBD2. After removal of 1 base from V and 15 bases from J, the junction contained 6 bases not matched to a gene. The germline gives CDR1 DFQATT, CDR2 SNEGSKA (reference sequence). The CDR3 is 11 residues long. This CDR3 reads CSARVGLGRYF. CDR3 sequence (DNA): TGCAGTGCTAGAGTCGGACTAGGCAGGTACTTC.

CDR3 nucleotides: TGTGCCAGCAGCTATAGTAGACGGGGGTTCTATGGCTACACCTTC. It translates to CASSYSRRGFYGYTF. V is TRBV27 and J is TRBJ1-2; TRBD1 might be the D (5 bases). V was pared by 6 bases and J by 4 bases, with 18 bases between. Germline loops: CDR1 MNHEY, CDR2 SMNVEV (reference sequence). This CDR3 has 15 residues.

The chain is built from TRBV7-3 and TRBJ1-1, with D perhaps TRBD1 (6 bases). The germline V gene encodes CDR1 SGHTA and CDR2 FQGTGA. V shed 5 bases and J shed 1 base, with 8 bases lying between them. This CDR3 contains 13 residues. The CDR3 is CASSQGQNTEAFF. The CDR3 coding sequence is TGTGCCAGCAGCCAGGGACAGAACACTGAAGCTTTCTTT.

CDR3: CASSIAGNRETQYF. In DNA form, the CDR3 reads TGTGCCAGTAGTATAGCGGGTAACCGGGAGACCCAGTACTTC. V gene TRBV19 combines with J gene TRBJ2-5; D is unclear. The germline CDR1 and CDR2 sequences are LNHDA and SQIVND (reference sequence). CDR3 length equals 14 residues. Trimming left V 1 base short and J 5 bases short, with 11 bases between.